The next 20 T cell receptor beta chains were all read from a single sample in a study of Graves' ophthalmopathy and Graves' hyperthyroidism. Transcripts of RNA were the source for amplifying TCR beta CDR3 regions. The workflow started with a first-round RT-PCR run with HTBI primers and then moved on to a second-round multiplex PCR. TCRdb re-analysed the multiplex PCR reads in MiXCR, keeping a single row per CDR3 protein. The sample shows 900,000 to 1,200,000 distinct CDR3 sequences, 35% to 40% of them seen only once. The sample taken for sequencing was peripheral blood or thyroid tissue (not recorded which). These receptors originate from an adult man with Graves' hyperthyroidism.

The genes are TRBV7-2 and TRBJ2-5; TRBD1 aligns across 9 bases. Germline V CDR1 and CDR2: SGHTA, FQGNSA. Trimming took 5 bases from V and 1 from J; bases not matched to a gene: 2. CDR3 length equals 14 residues. Here the CDR3 DNA reads TGTGCCAGCAGCGAGGACAGGGGCCAAGAGACCCAGTACTTC. Its translation is CASSEDRGQETQYF.

This clonotype came up many times. The chain is built from TRBV2 and TRBJ1-2; D is possibly TRBD1 (6 bases). Germline V gene lookup returns CDR1 SNHLY and CDR2 FYNNEI. The ends were cut back, 6 bases at V and 7 bases at J, with 18 bases in the middle. The CDR3 length is 14 residues. DNA for the CDR3: TGTGCCAGCAGCGACGACTCGGGGGCGCTTGGCTACACCTTC. It translates to CASSDDSGALGYTF.

At least ten counts were recorded for this clonotype. CDR3 residues: CASSSDGREQYF. The CDR3 DNA sequence: TGTGCCAGCAGCTCCGACGGGCGGGAGCAGTACTTC. The chain combines TRBV11-2 with TRBJ2-7, with no clear D. CDR1 is SGHAT and CDR2 is FQNNGV in the germline V gene. The CDR3 contains 12 residues. The germline V and J ends were trimmed by 4 bases and 7 bases, with 11 bases remaining between them.

In its sample, this clonotype was seen a few times. The rearrangement links TRBV10-3 to TRBJ2-5; D gene unclear. Germline lookup yields CDR1 ENHRY and CDR2 SYGVKD. The CDR3 has 15 amino acids. V lost 10 bases and J lost 0, with 18 bases in between. DNA for the CDR3: TGTGCCAGCAGCCCACTCCCCACTAACCAAGAGACCCAGTACTTC. Translation gives CASSPLPTNQETQYF.

The chain carries TRBV5-1 and TRBJ2-2; 10 nucleotides match TRBD2. The CDR3 length is 18 residues. From germline, CDR1 is SGHRS and CDR2 YFSETQ. The ends lost 6 bases at V and 1 base at J; junction bases unmatched: 12. The CDR3 region is CASTSGSGGSLNTGELFF. CDR3 bases: TGCGCCAGCACCAGTGGTAGCGGGGGGTCCCTGAACACCGGGGAGCTGTTTTTT. The variable domain in full, completed from reference TRBV5-1 and TRBJ2-2, reads KAGVTQTPRYLIKTRGQQVTLSCSPISGHRSVSWYQQTPGQGLQFLFEYFSETQRNKGNFPGRFSGRQFSNSRSEMNVSTLELGDSALYLCASTSGSGGSLNTGELFFGEGSRLTVL.

This clonotype has at least ten counts. Here the CDR3 reads CASAVGAGNTIYF. Here the CDR3 DNA reads TGTGCCAGCGCTGTCGGGGCTGGAAACACCATATATTTT. The genes are TRBV9 and TRBJ1-3; no clear D gene. V lost 7 bases, J lost 2 bases, and 10 bases lay in between. Germline V gene data show CDR1 as SGDLS and CDR2 as YYNGEE. This CDR3 has 13 residues. The full variable domain, with the rest looked up from reference TRBV9 and TRBJ1-3, is DSGVTQTPKHLITATGQRVTLRCSPRSGDLSVYWYQQSLDQGLQFLIQYYNGEERAKGNILERFSAQQFPDLHSELNLSSLELGDSALYFCASAVGAGNTIYFGEGSWLTVV.

This clonotype occurred many times. This chain links TRBV7-9 with TRBJ2-5, with D perhaps TRBD2 (5 bases). V was trimmed by 1 base and J by 2 bases, leaving 14 bases between them. The CDR3 consists of 16 residues. Germline V gene sequence: CDR1 SEHNR, CDR2 FQNEAQ (reference sequence). CDR3 bases: TGTGCCAGCAGCTTAGGGGAGATGGGTTGGCAAGAGACCCAGTACTTC. Translating it yields CASSLGEMGWQETQYF.

Details on this clonotype: Germline and junction disagree at one end, which may indicate a read error. This chain uses TRBV25-1 with TRBJ2-6, with D perhaps matching TRBD1 (6 bases). The CDR3 consists of 15 residues. Germline CDR1 is MGHDK and CDR2 is SYGVNS. CDR3 bases: TGTGCCAGCAGTGAGGTCGGGAACAGGGCCCACGTCCTGACTTTC. Translating gives CASSEVGNRAHVLTF.

The rearrangement joins TRBV19 to TRBJ1-1; a possible D gene is TRBD1 (5 bases). The CDR3 has 15 amino acids. V was clipped by 3 bases and J by 0 bases, with 11 bases between them. Germline V gene data show CDR1 as LNHDA and CDR2 as SQIVND (reference sequence). CDR3 residues: CASSIAGTVNTEAFF. Here the CDR3 DNA reads TGTGCCAGTAGTATTGCAGGGACGGTGAACACTGAAGCTTTCTTT.

The gene calls are TRBV12-3 or TRBV12-4 and TRBJ1-5, with TRBD1 matching 9 bases. Germline trimming cut 5 bases from V and 4 bases from J; bases unmatched to any gene: 6. This CDR3 has 15 amino acids. CDR3 in amino acids: CASSPGQGVNQPQHF. The CDR3 DNA reads TGTGCCAGCAGTCCGGGACAGGGAGTGAATCAGCCCCAGCATTTT.

This clonotype has at least ten counts. The chain employs TRBV5-6 and TRBJ1-5; TRBD1 matches 8 bases. Per germline, CDR1 SGHDT and CDR2 YYEEEE. The CDR3 has 16 residues. V gave up 2 bases and J gave up 2 bases; unmatched junction bases: 6. The CDR3 coding sequence is TGTGCCAGCAGCTTCAAGACAGGGGAAGGCAATCAGCCCCAGCATTTT. It yields the protein CASSFKTGEGNQPQHF.

The chain carries TRBV29-1 and TRBJ1-5; 9 bases line up with TRBD1. The CDR3 length is 15 residues. Per germline, CDR1 SQVTM and CDR2 ANQGSEA. The ends lost 3 bases at V and 3 bases at J; junction bases unmatched: 6. The CDR3 here is CSVDTGTGINQPQHF. The CDR3 DNA follows: TGCAGCGTTGACACGGGGACAGGGATCAATCAGCCCCAGCATTTT.

The V and J genes are TRBV12-3 or TRBV12-4 and TRBJ1-6, with TRBD1 as a possible D gene (5 bases). This CDR3 region has 16 residues. Trimming cost V 5 bases and J 0 bases, with 11 bases left between them. CDR3 region: CASSKGEGSYNSPLHF. The CDR3 region has the DNA TGTGCCAGCAGTAAAGGGGAGGGCTCCTATAATTCACCCCTCCACTTT.

This clonotype came up many times. Here the CDR3 DNA reads TGTGCCAGCAGTGAAACGGCGGGCTACCACGAGCAGTACTTC. Translation: CASSETAGYHEQYF. The V call is TRBV2, the J call TRBJ2-7, with D possibly being TRBD2 (5 bases). Germline CDR1 reads SNHLY; CDR2 reads FYNNEI. V lost 2 bases and J lost 5, with 13 bases in between. The CDR3 covers 14 residues.

This clonotype was seen at least ten times. V usage is TRBV5-1 and J usage is TRBJ1-1, with D possibly TRBD1 on 5 matching bases. Germline lookup yields CDR1 SGHRS and CDR2 YFSETQ. The CDR3 has 15 amino acids. The ends were cut back, 4 bases at V and 1 base at J, with 14 bases in the middle. The CDR3 DNA follows: TGCGCCAGCAGCGCCCGGGGGAGAACGAACACTGAAGCTTTCTTT. It codes for CASSARGRTNTEAFF.

This clonotype was observed a few times. This chain uses TRBV19 with TRBJ2-7; 11 positions agree with TRBD2. The germline V gene encodes CDR1 LNHDA and CDR2 SQIVND (reference sequence). The CDR3 length is 14 residues. Trimming at V came to 4 bases and at J to 7 bases, leaving 6 bases not matched to a gene. The CDR3: CASSKLAGVWEQYF. The CDR3 DNA is TGTGCCAGTAGTAAACTAGCGGGAGTTTGGGAGCAGTACTTC.

This clonotype was counted ten times or more. The V call is TRBV4-3, the J call TRBJ1-6, with no clear D. The germline V gene encodes CDR1 LGHNA and CDR2 YSLEER. This CDR3 region has 14 residues. The V and J ends lost 5 bases and 13 bases respectively, with 18 bases between them. CDR3 sequence (DNA): TGCGCCAGCAGCTCCCGGACGTTTAACCTCCCCCTCCACTTT. Amino acid sequence: CASSSRTFNLPLHF.

At least ten counts were recorded for this clonotype. The chain employs TRBV29-1 and TRBJ1-2, with TRBD1 as a possible D gene (6 bases). Germline V gene sequence: CDR1 SQVTM, CDR2 ANQGSEA. CDR3 length: 11 amino acids. With 4 bases removed from V and 8 bases from J, the gap between germline ends came to 11 bases. CDR3 sequence (DNA): TGCAGCGTTGCAGGGGCTGACGGCTACACCTTC. It codes for CSVAGADGYTF.

The chain recombines TRBV12-3 or TRBV12-4 with TRBJ2-2, with D possibly being TRBD1 or TRBD2 (6 bases each). With 6 bases removed from V and 6 bases from J, the gap between germline ends came to 17 bases. This CDR3 is 15 amino acids long. CDR3 amino acids: CASRTQGGGSGELFF. The CDR3 DNA reads as TGTGCCAGCAGGACACAGGGTGGGGGGTCCGGGGAGCTGTTTTTT.

This clonotype was observed a few times. The chain couples TRBV7-3 to TRBJ2-7, with 7 bases aligning to TRBD1. The V gene's germline CDR1 is SGHTA and CDR2 FQGTGA. The CDR3 is 16 residues long. The trim removed 0 bases at V and 6 bases at J, leaving 11 bases unmatched. In DNA form, the CDR3 reads TGTGCCAGCAGCTTAACGGGGACAGAACTCTTGGGCGAGCAGTACTTC. Encoded protein: CASSLTGTELLGEQYF.